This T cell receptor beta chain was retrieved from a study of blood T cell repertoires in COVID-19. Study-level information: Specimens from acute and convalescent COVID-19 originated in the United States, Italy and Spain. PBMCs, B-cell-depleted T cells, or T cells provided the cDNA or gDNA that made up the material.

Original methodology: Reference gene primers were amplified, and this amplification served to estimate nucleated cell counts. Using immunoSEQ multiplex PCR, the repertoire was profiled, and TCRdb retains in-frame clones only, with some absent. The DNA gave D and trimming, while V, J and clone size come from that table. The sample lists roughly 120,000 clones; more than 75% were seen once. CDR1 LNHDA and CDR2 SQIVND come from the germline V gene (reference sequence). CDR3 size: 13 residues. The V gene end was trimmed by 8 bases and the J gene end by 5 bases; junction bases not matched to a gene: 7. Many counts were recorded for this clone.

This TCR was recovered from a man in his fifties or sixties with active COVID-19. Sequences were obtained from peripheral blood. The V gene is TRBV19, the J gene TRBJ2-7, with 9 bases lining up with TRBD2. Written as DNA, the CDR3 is TGTGCCAGTGGGCTAGCGGGGATCAACGAGCAGTACTTC. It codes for CASGLAGINEQYF.